This T cell receptor (beta chain) was sequenced in a study of CD8 T cells in Susac syndrome. RNA in amounts of about 0.5 to 1 ug was reverse transcribed with random hexamers. Via MiXCR, TCRdb re-called the immunoSEQ multiplex PCR reads, giving one row per CDR3 protein. This repertoire shows about 89,000 distinct CDR3 sequences, over 85% found once; its top ten account for roughly 0.32%. The V end lost 3 bases, the J end lost 3 bases, and 12 bases lay between the germline ends. The CDR3 contains 14 residues. CDR1 is SGDLS and CDR2 is YYNGEE in the germline V gene. This chain joins TRBV9 and TRBJ1-1; no definite D call. The source of this sequence is a human donor in good health. The sequencing input was CD8+ T cells from PBMCs. CDR3 loop: CASSAPDRDTEAFF. The CDR3 DNA sequence: TGTGCCAGCAGCGCGCCTGACCGAGACACTGAAGCTTTCTTT.